This T cell receptor beta chain derives from a study of vaccination and CD4 T cells after COVID-19 (dated by TCRdb to between 2021 and 2023). At the level of the whole study: Convalescent patients had a positive SARS-CoV-2 result on nasal swab PCR, and of these patients, several had mild disease and one had severe disease. In control cultures, a CEFX viral epitope pool was used as positive control, an HIV-1 Nef peptide pool was used as negative control, or no peptide was added. The cultures were stimulated with overlapping spike peptide pools from SARS-CoV-2 and from the common cold coronaviruses HCoV-NL63, HCoV-OC43 and HCoV-229E. Participants got two doses of the Pfizer-BioNTech BNT162b2 vaccine (n=8) or two doses of the Moderna mRNA-1273 vaccine (n=2). In fewer than 12 COVID-19 convalescent patients and a handful of infection-naive healthy vaccine recipients, researchers compared the spike-specific CD4+ TCR repertoire from before mRNA vaccination with the repertoire from after. Post-vaccine blood samples were taken a median of around 70 days after the second vaccine dose, with a range of 14 to 241 days. Post-COVID blood samples from convalescent patients were collected a median of around 110 days after diagnosis, with a range of about 35 to 180 days. The convalescent cohort comprised six males and four females, including two Hispanic individuals, seven Caucasians, two Asians and one multiracial person. Broader findings and caveats from the paper: Although the median number of SARS-CoV-2-reactive clonotypes went up from 20 to 25 after infection to 35 to 40 after vaccination, the increase was not significant. In convalescent patients, a median roughly 87% of post-vaccine SARS-CoV-2-reactive clones were detected only after vaccination, suggesting vaccine-specific priming. Of the vaccine-specific clones found in convalescent patients, nearly all (304 of 307) were mono-reactive for SARS-CoV-2 spike instead of being cross-reactive with common cold coronaviruses. The number of convalescent patients in the study was relatively small, and the study did not examine early timepoints following natural infection.

There are 14 amino acids in the CDR3, from cysteine to phenylalanine inclusive. Kept here is only the CDR3 DNA, which spans 42 bases and is read in frame from base 1. V is pruned by 5 bases and J by 5 bases, leaving 3 bases of the junction without a gene match. CDR1 MNHEY and CDR2 SVGEGT are derived from the germline V gene. The method was PCR. TCR sequencing of DNA from cultured CD4+ T cells used the Oncomine TCR Beta short-read assay at the Johns Hopkins FTIC core. The QIAamp micro DNA kit was used to extract genomic DNA from the cultured CD4+ T cells. Oncomine TCR Beta libraries from cultured CD4+ T cells were pooled using unique dual indexes and sequenced on an Illumina iSeq 100. On the authors' methods: Non-productive sequences were removed, and CDR3s that did not start with C, did not end with F or W, or were shorter than 7 amino acids were discarded. Antigen-specific clonotypes were identified with the MANAFEST web application by comparing peptide-stimulated wells with reference and other culture wells. For a clone to be called positive, the clone needed an FDR below 0.05, an odds ratio above 5, and a productive frequency above 0.1% in at least two of three replicate wells. Clonotypes that were significantly expanded in both SARS-CoV-2 spike wells and at least one common cold coronavirus spike condition were defined as cross-reactive. Using R version 3.6.1, CDR3 homology was evaluated through Levenshtein distances (stringdist) along with unrooted phylogenetic trees (ape). Using fastp at Q25 and MiXCR, TCRdb reprocessed the public reads and kept productive beta chains. Here each entry gathers all rows of one CDR3 protein and keeps the most common genes and DNA. It is TCRdb's table, rather than the study itself, that gives the V and J calls and clone size. The sample includes roughly 17,000 distinct CDR3 sequences, with about 53% observed a single time. The top ten clonotypes cover approximately 13% of the sample.

About this clonotype: No cognate antigen has been identified for it. Per-nucleotide qualities are absent, and no much larger clonotype sits a single base away.

The sample's treatment or condition, from its label and the paper: 10-day PBMC culture with coronavirus spike peptide pools or control peptides (ViraFEST assay). To expand antigen-specific T cells with peptide pools and then pick out the expanded clonotypes through TCR sequencing, the study relied on the ViraFEST assay. The positive SARS-CoV-2 PCR tests of the convalescent patients were dated from March to December 2020, before the Alpha, Beta and Delta variants emerged in the United States. PBMCs were cultured at about 2 million per well in IMDM supplemented with 5% human AB serum and about 10 IU/ml IL-2, with approximately 10 ug/ml peptide pools added. On days 3 and 7, half of the culture medium was replaced with fresh IL-2-containing medium. After about 11 days of culture, CD4+ T cells were isolated by negative selection using the EasySep CD4+ T cell isolation kit. Ficoll-Paque Plus gradient centrifugation was used to isolate PBMCs from whole blood, and the isolated PBMCs were then either used fresh or cryopreserved at -140C. In general, triplicate wells were set up for every culture condition.

The receptor was isolated from a human donor who had recovered from COVID-19. Sequencing was performed on CD4+ T cells from blood, cultured in vitro. The rearranged chain carries TRBV6-2 or TRBV6-3 and TRBJ2-5; the central 12 bases match TRBD2. This receptor carries the CDR3 CASSGGTSGETQYF. Read as DNA, the sequence is TGTGCCAGCAGTGGCGGGACTAGCGGGGAGACCCAGTACTTC.